The TCR beta chain under discussion was sequenced for a study of Graves' ophthalmopathy and Graves' hyperthyroidism listed by TCRdb under 2018. For context, the study as a whole: Peripheral blood was collected at initial diagnosis, before any treatment. For independent validation, a separate cohort was made up of fewer than 20 hyperthyroidism patients plus 17 patients who later progressed from hyperthyroidism to ophthalmopathy. After sampling, hyperthyroidism patients received methimazole starting at 30 mg daily, and ophthalmopathy patients received high-dose intravenous methylprednisolone. In six hyperthyroidism patients, T-cell repertoires of thyroid tissue and blood were compared. The study used signatures of the TCR beta repertoire to tell Graves' ophthalmopathy apart from Graves' hyperthyroidism and to predict which patients would progress to ophthalmopathy. To explore V-J signatures distinguishing ophthalmopathy from hyperthyroidism, a discovery set of some 100 patients (roughly 45 ophthalmopathy, over 55 stable hyperthyroidism) was enrolled. In total, some 140 blood samples were TCR-sequenced: some 43 ophthalmopathy, some 75 hyperthyroidism and around 17 hyperthyroidism-to-ophthalmopathy patients.

The paper as a whole reports these results and caveats: In validation, the model predicted ophthalmopathy progression with about 64% sensitivity and 72.22% specificity; approximately 12 predicted patients were CT-confirmed with GO in a median of about 6.2 months. In cross-validation, the 13-signature model distinguished ophthalmopathy from stable hyperthyroidism with about 89% sensitivity and 81.08% specificity, while in the test set the corresponding values were roughly 80% and 75%. Sample size was not statistically predetermined, and group allocation was not concealed from the investigators. Most of the expanded thyroid clonotypes with a frequency above 0.001 were also detected in blood, and it was suggested that the thyroid immune response may be reflected by blood repertoires.

From the germline V gene (reference sequence), CDR1 is SEHNR and CDR2 is FQNEAQ. A distance of 7 bases separates the germline ends of V and J, which lose 2 bases and 2 bases respectively. CDR3 length: 14 amino acids, cysteine to phenylalanine. This entry keeps only the CDR3 DNA: 42 bases, framed from base 1. This clonotype came up many times. Its binding antigen is unknown. Per-nucleotide qualities are absent, and no much larger clonotype sits a single base away. Ophthalmopathy patients were characterized by moderately to severely active disease, a Clinical Activity Score of at least 3, a NOSPECS grade of at least 4, and a disease duration under 3 months. Anyone with other autoimmune diseases, uncontrolled infections, pregnancy or lactation was excluded from the study. Clinical symptoms, serum thyroxine, TRAb, thyroid ultrasound and orbital computed tomography formed the basis of the diagnosis. Using Ficoll-Paque density gradient centrifugation, PBMCs were isolated from 9.5 to 10 ml of fresh peripheral blood. Trizol reagent was used to extract the total RNA, and its quality was then checked on an Agilent 2100 Bioanalyzer.

For repertoire sequencing, the TCR beta CDR3 regions were amplified from RNA transcripts. A first-round RT-PCR used HTBI primers with the Qiagen OneStep RT-PCR kit, followed by a second-round multiplex PCR, size selection and purification. The libraries underwent paired-end sequencing with 100 bp reads on an Illumina HiSeq2000. In the original analysis: SOAPnuke was used to process the reads, throwing out any read that had adapters, had uncalled bases, had a mean Phred below 15, or lacked an exact constant-primer or identifier match. High-quality paired reads were merged with COPE v1.2.5. Clonotypes were defined as unique nucleotide sequences and were aligned to IMGT TRB V, D and J references using MiTCR v1.1. Only V-J combinations with frequency above 0.0001 were analysed, covering around 99% of repertoires. For each V-J combination, a TCR clonal expansion and chaos score was defined as F50 clonal expansion divided by the chaos observed in the TCRdist matrix. Features were reduced by Welch's t-statistics and random forest to around 14 V-J combinations, which fed a naive Bayes classifier. The similarity between thyroid and blood repertoires was quantified using the Morisita-Horn index. TCRdb reanalyzed the raw reads on its own, using fastp at Q25 for trimming and MiXCR for clone calling, and kept in-frame beta chains. Each record represents a unique CDR3 protein, reported with the most common genes and DNA among its rows. TCRdb, not the authors, supplied the V and J calls. The sample includes roughly 300,000 distinct CDR3 sequences, with roughly 16% observed a single time. Together, the top ten hold roughly 12% of the sample.

This chain joins TRBV7-9 to TRBJ1-5; the D gene is unclear. The sample comprised peripheral blood. This sequence was found in an adult man with Graves' ophthalmopathy. The sequence in DNA is TGTGCCAGCAGCTTAAGCTATGGCAATCAGCCCCAGCATTTT. Translated, this is CASSLSYGNQPQHF.